These 22 T cell receptor beta chains came from one sample sequenced in a study of T cell clonotyping in hematopoietic cell transplantation. The time point here: recipient sample about 28 days before transplant, after cytoreduction. The protocol was immunoSEQ multiplex PCR, while the TCRdb copy is restricted to in-frame clones and leaves out a portion. The table shows some 35,000 clones, with 85% to 95% occurring only once. This specimen was peripheral blood mononuclear cells, taken before stem cell transplant. The receptors derive from a middle-aged man with chronic myeloid leukemia. Some clones in this sample may be carry-over from other donors' samples.

This rearrangement joins TRBV5-6 to TRBJ1-5, with no clear D. V was trimmed by 5 bases and J by 5 bases, leaving 8 bases between them. The CDR3 loop spans 12 amino acids. Germline assignment: CDR1 SGHDT and CDR2 YYEEEE. This chain's CDR3 is CASSLIDQPQHF. CDR3 sequence (DNA): TGTGCCAGCAGTCTTATCGATCAGCCCCAGCATTTT.

V usage is TRBV14 and J usage is TRBJ1-6; D remains ambiguous. V shed 2 bases and J shed 14 bases, with 16 bases lying between them. The CDR3 runs to 14 residues. Germline CDR1 SGHDN, CDR2 FVKESK. In nucleotides, the CDR3 is TGTGCCAGCAGCCAAAAACAGCCGAATAGGGCCCTCCACTTT. Residues: CASSQKQPNRALHF.

The count of this clone is one. The chain couples TRBV4-3 to TRBJ1-1; 10 bases map to TRBD1. Germline V gene sequence: CDR1 LGHNA, CDR2 YSLEER. V trimming: 8 bases; J trimming: 3 bases; junction bases outside the gene matches: 6. This CDR3 is 14 amino acids long. The CDR3 bases are TGCGCCAGCCGATGGACAGGGGGGCACACTGAAGCTTTCTTT. This translates into CASRWTGGHTEAFF.

This chain uses TRBV7-6 with TRBJ1-4, with 7 bases identical to TRBD1. CDR1 and CDR2 (germline): SGHVS, FNYEAQ. V gave up 5 bases and J gave up 7 bases; unmatched junction bases: 19. This CDR3 has 18 residues. In DNA, the CDR3 is TGTGCCAGCAGCCCACCCGACAGGGAGGGTAGAGGTAGTGAAAAACTGTTTTTT. This encodes CASSPPDREGRGSEKLFF.

The chain combines TRBV4-1 with TRBJ1-5; the D is unclear. The germline gives CDR1 MGHRA, CDR2 YSYEKL. V gave up 1 base and J gave up 2 bases, with 9 bases separating them. There are 15 residues in the CDR3. CDR3 amino acids: CASSQGPLGNQPQHF. CDR3 in DNA: TGCGCCAGCAGCCAAGGTCCCCTAGGCAATCAGCCCCAGCATTTT.

This chain joins TRBV6-5 and TRBJ1-1, with D possibly TRBD1 on 6 matching bases. In germline, CDR1 is MNHEY, CDR2 SVGAGI. V was shortened by 5 bases and J by 1 base, with 8 bases between the two germline ends. This CDR3 is built from 13 residues. CDR3 sequence reads: CASSRTENTEAFF. DNA of the CDR3: TGTGCCAGCAGTCGGACAGAGAACACTGAAGCTTTCTTT.

The rearrangement links TRBV10-3 to TRBJ2-7; D assignment may be TRBD1 or TRBD2 (5 bases each). The germline V and J ends were trimmed by 6 bases and 0 bases, with 9 bases remaining between them. The CDR3 runs to 13 residues. Germline CDR1 ENHRY, CDR2 SYGVKD. The chain's CDR3 is CAIRGESSYEQYF. In DNA form, the CDR3 reads TGTGCCATCAGGGGGGAGAGCTCCTACGAGCAGTACTTC.

This clone was recorded once. The chain is built from TRBV6-1 and TRBJ2-5, with D maybe TRBD2 (6 bases). CDR1 and CDR2 (germline): MNHNS, SASEGT. V lost 3 bases to trimming and J lost 1 base, with 21 bases between them. This CDR3 is built from 18 residues. The DNA of the CDR3 is TGTGCCAGCAGTGACGCCGGGGGTTCGGGACTGATCCAAGAGACCCAGTACTTC. Its protein is CASSDAGGSGLIQETQYF.

The rearrangement joins TRBV28 to TRBJ1-4, with 10 bases that match TRBD1. This CDR3 comprises 17 residues. V was clipped by 5 bases and J by 2 bases; unmatched bases: 8. Germline lookup yields CDR1 MDHEN and CDR2 SYDVKM. CDR3 nucleotides: TGTGCCAGCAGTGGAACCGGGACAGGGGTCACTAATGAAAAACTGTTTTTT. It specifies CASSGTGTGVTNEKLFF.

This sequence joins TRBV6-5 and TRBJ1-3; no definite D call. The CDR3 consists of 15 residues. V lost 6 bases and J 4 bases, leaving 16 bases between the germline ends. CDR1 MNHEY and CDR2 SVGAGI come from the germline V gene. CDR3 loop: CASRRRRGAGNTIYF. The CDR3 region has the DNA TGTGCCAGCAGACGTCGGCGGGGAGCCGGAAACACCATATATTTT.

The J gene is TRBJ1-1, the V gene TRBV9; no clear D gene. Germline V gene data show CDR1 as SGDLS and CDR2 as YYNGEE. The germline V and J ends were trimmed by 0 bases and 5 bases, with 14 bases remaining between them. This CDR3 comprises 15 residues. This chain's CDR3 is CASSVDSGISTEAFF. In nucleotides, the CDR3 is TGTGCCAGCAGCGTAGACTCTGGCATTTCGACTGAAGCTTTCTTT. The entire variable domain, with the rest obtained from reference TRBV9 and TRBJ1-1, is as follows: DSGVTQTPKHLITATGQRVTLRCSPRSGDLSVYWYQQSLDQGLQFLIQYYNGEERAKGNILERFSAQQFPDLHSELNLSSLELGDSALYFCASSVDSGISTEAFFGQGTRLTVV.

The chain recombines TRBV7-6 with TRBJ1-2, with D tentatively TRBD1 (6 bases). Trimming took 5 bases from V and 2 from J, leaving 9 bases between them. Germline V gene sequence: CDR1 SGHVS, CDR2 FNYEAQ. The CDR3 has 13 residues. The CDR3 nucleotides read TGTGCCAGCAGCGCTACAGGGAACTATGGCTACACCTTC. Translation: CASSATGNYGYTF.

The J gene is TRBJ1-6, the V gene TRBV19, with 7 positions matching TRBD1. Germline CDR1 and CDR2: LNHDA and SQIVND (reference sequence). Unmatched junction bases numbered 7, after V lost 5 bases and J lost 0 bases. The CDR3 is 17 amino acids. The DNA for the CDR3 is TGTGCCAGTAGTTTGACAGGGCCGAGCTCCTATAATTCACCCCTCCACTTT. Translated: CASSLTGPSSYNSPLHF. The full variable domain, in which reference TRBV19 and TRBJ1-6 provide the parts outside the CDR3, is DGGITQSPKYLFRKEGQNVTLSCEQNLNHDAMYWYRQDPGQGLRLIYYSQIVNDFQKGDIAEGYSVSREKKESFPLTVTSAQKNPTAFYLCASSLTGPSSYNSPLHFGNGTRLTVT.

The genes are TRBV4-2 and TRBJ1-2, with TRBD1 identical over 7 bases. The trim removed 4 bases at V and 3 bases at J, leaving 8 bases unmatched. The length of the CDR3 is 15 residues. The V gene's germline CDR1 is LGHNA and CDR2 YNFKEQ. CDR3 protein: CASSPQGDSDYGYTF. For the CDR3, the DNA is TGTGCCAGCAGCCCCCAGGGGGACAGTGACTATGGCTACACCTTC.

The V and J genes are TRBV19 and TRBJ2-3; the D is unclear. Per the germline V gene, CDR1 is LNHDA and CDR2 is SQIVND (reference sequence). The CDR3 loop spans 15 amino acids. Trimming took 3 bases from V and 0 from J, leaving 10 bases between them. The CDR3 is CASSISKTSTDTQYF. The CDR3 nucleotides read TGTGCCAGTAGTATTTCCAAAACTAGCACAGATACGCAGTATTTT.

The gene calls are TRBV18 and TRBJ2-7; D ambiguous. The CDR3 has 12 amino acids. V lost 2 bases and J 3 bases, leaving 5 bases between the germline ends. Germline CDR1 reads KGHSH; CDR2 reads LQKENI. Here the CDR3 DNA reads TGTGCCAGCTCACCATCCGACTACGAGCAGTACTTC. Its protein product is CASSPSDYEQYF.

The chain joins TRBV4-3 to TRBJ2-3; 9 bases map to TRBD1. The V gene end was trimmed by 4 bases and the J gene end by 3 bases; junction bases not matched to a gene: 14. This CDR3 is built from 18 residues. Germline assignment: CDR1 LGHNA and CDR2 YSLEER. The DNA for the CDR3 is TGCGCCAGCAGCCCCCGTCAACTTCCGGGACAGGGAACAGATACGCAGTATTTT. Its translation: CASSPRQLPGQGTDTQYF.

The chain joins TRBV29-1 to TRBJ1-4; tentatively, D is TRBD1 (6 bases). Trimming cost V 4 bases and J 5 bases, with 11 bases left between them. Germline V lookup: CDR1 SQVTM, CDR2 ANQGSEA. The CDR3 sequence is 13 residues long. The CDR3 DNA is TGCAGCGTTGTTTCGACAGGAAATGAAAAACTGTTTTTT. Translating gives CSVVSTGNEKLFF.

The chain is built from TRBV5-8 and TRBJ2-7; D gene ambiguous. Germline V gene data show CDR1 as SGHTS and CDR2 as YDEGEE. The V end lost 2 bases, the J end lost 0 bases, and 6 bases lay between the germline ends. This CDR3 has 13 residues. Here the CDR3 reads CASSLRSSYEQYF. CDR3 bases: TGTGCCAGCAGCTTAAGAAGCTCCTACGAGCAGTACTTC.

The chain recombines TRBV30 with TRBJ2-3; 7 nucleotides align to TRBD1. CDR1 GTSNPN and CDR2 SVGIG come from the germline V gene (reference sequence). The CDR3 loop spans 16 amino acids. V shed 0 bases, J shed 0 bases, and the junction held 6 bases outside the gene matches. CDR3 DNA sequence: TGTGCCTGGAGTGTAAGGGGGCCGCGGAGCACAGATACGCAGTATTTT. Its protein product is CAWSVRGPRSTDTQYF.

The chain joins TRBV11-3 to TRBJ2-1; 10 bases are shared with TRBD1. CDR1 SGHNT and CDR2 YENEEA come from the germline V gene. The CDR3 runs to 15 residues. The V and J ends lost 5 bases and 4 bases, in that order; junction bases with no gene match: 5. The CDR3 bases are TGTGCCAGCAGCAGGACAGGGGGAACTTACAATGAGCAGTTCTTC. Amino acid sequence: CASSRTGGTYNEQFF.

The V call is TRBV19, the J call TRBJ2-7; D gene uncertain. The germline CDR1 and CDR2 sequences are LNHDA and SQIVND (reference sequence). V was clipped by 3 bases and J by 0 bases, with 6 bases between them. The CDR3 consists of 13 residues. The CDR3 DNA is TGTGCCAGTAGTATCATGTTCTCCTACGAGCAGTACTTC. Residues: CASSIMFSYEQYF.